These T cell receptor beta chains were read from a single sample in a study of T cell changes during pregnancy in multiple sclerosis. Sequencing used immunoSEQ multiplex PCR; TCRdb keeps in-frame clones, though not all of them. Found here are about 75,000 clones, around 92% of them singletons; the top ten hold about 0.9%. The material sequenced was peripheral blood, taken in the first trimester of pregnancy. The receptors derive from a female donor in good health, enrolled as a control in a pregnancy study. Each CDR3 is given with its conserved first and last residue. The D gene is left open where the match is weak. Only some rows state a clone size, as once, few, many or a class for expanded clones.

v_gene: TRBV11-2; d_gene: TRBD1; abundance: NA; j_gene: TRBJ2-5; CDR3aa: CASSLTTGLETQYF; CDR3nt: TGTGCCAGCAGCCTAACGACAGGGCTGGAGACCCAGTACTTC
v_gene: TRBV25-1; d_gene: TRBD1; abundance: NA; j_gene: TRBJ2-1; CDR3aa: CASSELTGGGNEQFF; CDR3nt: TGTGCCAGCAGTGAATTAACAGGGGGAGGTAATGAGCAGTTCTTC
v_gene: TRBV19; d_gene: NA; abundance: NA; j_gene: TRBJ1-1; CDR3aa: CASKAGMMNTEAFF; CDR3nt: TGTGCCAGTAAGGCAGGGATGATGAACACTGAAGCTTTCTTT
v_gene: TRBV4-1; d_gene: NA; abundance: NA; j_gene: TRBJ2-6; CDR3aa: CASSQGTRLISGANVLTF; CDR3nt: TGCGCCAGCAGCCAAGGAACTAGACTCATCTCTGGGGCCAACGTCCTGACTTTC
v_gene: TRBV5-1; d_gene: NA; abundance: NA; j_gene: TRBJ2-5; CDR3aa: CASSFMSEETQYF; CDR3nt: TGCGCCAGCAGCTTTATGTCAGAAGAGACCCAGTACTTC
v_gene: TRBV28; d_gene: NA; abundance: NA; j_gene: TRBJ2-2; CDR3aa: CASRLPQGNTGELFF; CDR3nt: TGTGCCAGCAGACTCCCTCAGGGGAACACCGGGGAGCTGTTTTTT
v_gene: TRBV19; d_gene: TRBD1; abundance: NA; j_gene: TRBJ1-1; CDR3aa: CASSSTGDTEAFF; CDR3nt: TGTGCCAGTAGTTCGACAGGGGACACTGAAGCTTTCTTT
v_gene: TRBV15; d_gene: TRBD2; abundance: NA; j_gene: TRBJ2-5; CDR3aa: CATSRLTSGGQETQYF; CDR3nt: TGTGCCACCAGCAGGCTGACTAGCGGGGGACAAGAGACCCAGTACTTC
v_gene: TRBV28; d_gene: TRBD1; abundance: NA; j_gene: TRBJ2-5; CDR3aa: CASSLSQGAWRSEETQYF; CDR3nt: TGTGCCAGCAGTCTATCACAGGGGGCGTGGAGGAGTGAAGAGACCCAGTACTTC
v_gene: TRBV5-6; d_gene: TRBD2; abundance: NA; j_gene: TRBJ2-1; CDR3aa: CASRYGLAYAYNEQFF; CDR3nt: TGTGCCAGCAGGTATGGACTAGCGTACGCCTACAATGAGCAGTTCTTC
v_gene: TRBV5-4; d_gene: TRBD2; abundance: NA; j_gene: TRBJ2-1; CDR3aa: CASNRGASGGNDQFF; CDR3nt: TGTGCCAGCAACCGCGGGGCTAGCGGGGGGAATGACCAGTTCTTC
v_gene: TRBV4-1; d_gene: NA; abundance: many; j_gene: TRBJ2-5; CDR3aa: CASSQQQEGETQYF; CDR3nt: TGCGCCAGCAGCCAACAACAGGAGGGAGAGACCCAGTACTTC
v_gene: TRBV2; d_gene: TRBD1; abundance: NA; j_gene: TRBJ1-4; CDR3aa: CASRDRGVGEKLFF; CDR3nt: TGTGCCAGCAGAGACAGGGGGGTAGGTGAAAAACTGTTTTTT
v_gene: TRBV30; d_gene: TRBD1; abundance: NA; j_gene: TRBJ1-5; CDR3aa: CAWSVRAGGPRSNQPQHF; CDR3nt: TGTGCCTGGAGTGTAAGGGCAGGGGGCCCTAGGAGCAATCAGCCCCAGCATTTT
v_gene: TRBV5-4; d_gene: TRBD1; abundance: NA; j_gene: TRBJ2-1; CDR3aa: CASSDRQGGNEQFF; CDR3nt: TGTGCCAGCAGCGATAGACAGGGTGGGAATGAGCAGTTCTTC
v_gene: TRBV11-3; d_gene: TRBD1; abundance: NA; j_gene: TRBJ1-2; CDR3aa: CASSLGNRGEGYTF; CDR3nt: TGTGCCAGCAGCTTAGGAAACAGGGGTGAAGGCTACACCTTC
v_gene: TRBV7-6; d_gene: TRBD2; abundance: NA; j_gene: TRBJ2-2; CDR3aa: CASSPTSGGGTGELFF; CDR3nt: TGTGCCAGCAGCCCGACTAGCGGCGGGGGCACCGGGGAGCTGTTTTTT
v_gene: TRBV5-4; d_gene: NA; abundance: NA; j_gene: TRBJ2-7; CDR3aa: CASSRPTGLSYEQYF; CDR3nt: TGTGCCAGCAGTCGCCCCACAGGCCTCTCCTACGAGCAGTACTTC
v_gene: TRBV28; d_gene: NA; abundance: NA; j_gene: TRBJ1-3; CDR3aa: CASSPHQGYPGNTIYF; CDR3nt: TGTGCCAGCAGTCCCCATCAGGGGTATCCTGGAAACACCATATATTTT
v_gene: TRBV11-2; d_gene: NA; abundance: NA; j_gene: TRBJ2-7; CDR3aa: CASRGGVPINEQYF; CDR3nt: TGTGCCAGCAGAGGGGGGGTTCCTATCAACGAGCAGTACTTC